This TCR beta chain was sequenced for a study of cytomegalovirus exposure and HLA in healthy donors. Across the whole study: A subsequent analysis stated that the roughly 130 validation repertoires were run on the same platform as the approximately 700 first-cohort repertoires. Points from the study as a whole: Most TCR sequences proved rare, with some public TCRs found in many donors. Reports indicated that the classifier achieved high specificity and sensitivity in diagnosing cytomegalovirus status.

Concerning this clone itself: Its target is not known.

Germline CDR1 is LGHNA and CDR2 is YSLEER. The CDR3 covers 15 residues. Trimming at V came to 1 base and at J to 2 bases, leaving 5 bases not matched to a gene. Sequencing was performed with immunoSEQ multiplex PCR; in TCRdb, only in-frame clones are kept and a portion is missing. The table shows 250,000 or so clones, with almost 90% occurring only once. The genes are TRBV4-3 and TRBJ2-7; 7 nucleotides align to TRBD1. Sequencing was carried out using PBMCs. This clonotype originated in a young woman in good health and CMV-seronegative. DNA for the CDR3: TGCGCCAGCAGCCAAGGTAGACAGGGACCCTACGAGCAGTACTTC. This gives the protein CASSQGRQGPYEQYF.